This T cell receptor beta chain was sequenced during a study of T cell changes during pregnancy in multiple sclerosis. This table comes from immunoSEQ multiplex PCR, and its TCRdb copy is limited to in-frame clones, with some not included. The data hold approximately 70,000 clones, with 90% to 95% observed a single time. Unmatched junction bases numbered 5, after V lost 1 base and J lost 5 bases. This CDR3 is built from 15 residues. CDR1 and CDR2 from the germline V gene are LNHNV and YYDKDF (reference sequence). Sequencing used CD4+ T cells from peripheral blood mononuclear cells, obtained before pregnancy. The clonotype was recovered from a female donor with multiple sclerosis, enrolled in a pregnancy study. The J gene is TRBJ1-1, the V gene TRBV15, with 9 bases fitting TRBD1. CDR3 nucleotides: TGTGCCACCAGCAGAGGCGGGACAGGGCGGACTGAAGCTTTCTTT. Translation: CATSRGGTGRTEAFF.